This record covers a single TCR beta chain. Its antigen is unknown. V was pared by 3 bases and J by 3 bases, with 3 bases of the junction left unmatched. This CDR3 region has 14 residues. CDR1 and CDR2 (germline): MNHNS, SASEGT. The sample is drawn from a study of blood T cells in healthy people across ages. Across the whole study: Template switching retrieved approximately one barcoded beta molecule for each two T cells.

Through a sample-barcoded 5' primer and a J-beta primer mix, a second PCR was run for roughly 6 to 11 cycles. TCRdb reprocessed the 5' RACE reads with MiXCR, giving one entry per CDR3 protein. The repertoire includes over 600,000 distinct CDR3 sequences, 20% to 25% of them detected once, and roughly 3.7% sits in the top ten. Regarding the study as a whole: Percentage of naive T cells showed a strong correlation with TCR beta diversity.

Every sample yielded at least 6.5 million isolated PBMCs. Sequencing used blood. The rearrangement uses TRBV6-1 and TRBJ2-3; TRBD1 aligns across 7 bases. This clonotype was sampled from an older man in good health. CDR3 DNA sequence: TGTGCCAGCAGTGACAGGGGGTGGACAGATACGCAGTATTTT. Translated, it gives CASSDRGWTDTQYF.